These 7 T cell receptor beta chains came from one sample sequenced in a study of cytomegalovirus exposure and HLA in healthy donors. PCR amplification relied on 60 Vbeta primers (plus 13 Jbeta primers). This table comes from immunoSEQ multiplex PCR, and its TCRdb copy is limited to in-frame clones, with some not included. The repertoire holds about 150,000 clones, with roughly 9.4% as singletons. The sample was PBMCs. Source of these receptors: a male donor in good health and CMV-seronegative.

This clone was seen a few times. The V gene is TRBV19, the J gene TRBJ2-1; 7 nucleotides line up with TRBD2. CDR1 is LNHDA and CDR2 is SQIVND in the germline V gene (reference sequence). The CDR3 loop spans 16 amino acids. V trimming: 1 base; J trimming: 7 bases; junction bases outside the gene matches: 10. CDR3 sequence (DNA): TGTGCCAGTAGTATAGGGCGGGAGTGGAGCAGAAATGAGCAGTTCTTC. Protein product: CASSIGREWSRNEQFF. The full variable domain, with the rest looked up from reference TRBV19 and TRBJ2-1, is DGGITQSPKYLFRKEGQNVTLSCEQNLNHDAMYWYRQDPGQGLRLIYYSQIVNDFQKGDIAEGYSVSREKKESFPLTVTSAQKNPTAFYLCASSIGREWSRNEQFFGPGTRLTVL.

The chain couples TRBV11-2 to TRBJ2-3, with D possibly being TRBD2 (7 bases). The CDR3 is made up of 15 amino acids. Between the trimmed V and J ends, which lost 1 base and 5 bases, there was a span of 13 bases. Germline V gene sequence: CDR1 SGHAT, CDR2 FQNNGV. CDR3 sequence (DNA): TGTGCCAGCAGCTTAGTCGGGGGGCCGGTAGATACGCAGTATTTT. It translates to CASSLVGGPVDTQYF.

This clone was counted only a few times. V usage is TRBV11-2 and J usage is TRBJ1-4; unclear D gene. Germline loops: CDR1 SGHAT, CDR2 FQNNGV. This CDR3 contains 13 residues. V gave up 1 base and J gave up 13 bases, with 13 bases separating them. The CDR3 protein is CASSLGAAQGLFF. Written as DNA, the CDR3 is TGTGCCAGCAGCTTAGGGGCAGCCCAAGGACTGTTTTTT.

V is TRBV29-1 and J is TRBJ2-3; no firm D call. Deletions cut 3 bases from V and 4 bases from J, with 8 bases between. Germline CDR1 is SQVTM and CDR2 is ANQGSEA. The CDR3 is made up of 12 amino acids. DNA of the CDR3: TGCAGCGTTGATGACTTCTCAGATACGCAGTATTTT. Translation gives CSVDDFSDTQYF.

This chain uses TRBV7-2 with TRBJ1-3, with D unresolved. Trimming cost V 4 bases and J 4 bases, with 8 bases left between them. CDR1 is SGHTA, CDR2 FQGNSA, per germline. CDR3 length: 13 residues. The CDR3 is CASSSPGGNTIYF. CDR3 bases: TGTGCCAGCAGCTCCCCGGGAGGAAACACCATATATTTT.

This clone was counted between two and nine times. The chain employs TRBV5-1 and TRBJ1-2; D is perhaps TRBD1 (6 bases). The length of the CDR3 is 12 residues. Germline CDR1 and CDR2: SGHRS and YFSETQ. V lost 4 bases to trimming and J lost 12 bases, with 16 bases between them. The CDR3 spells CASSGKTGADTF. The CDR3 DNA is TGCGCCAGCAGCGGCAAGACAGGCGCCGACACCTTC. Variable domain in full (rest from reference TRBV5-1 and TRBJ1-2): KAGVTQTPRYLIKTRGQQVTLSCSPISGHRSVSWYQQTPGQGLQFLFEYFSETQRNKGNFPGRFSGRQFSNSRSEMNVSTLELGDSALYLCASSGKTGADTFGSGTRLTVV.

This clone has more than one count but fewer than ten. This chain uses TRBV6-5 with TRBJ1-2; TRBD1 might be the D (6 bases). Germline CDR1 and CDR2: MNHEY and SVGAGI. The V end was cut by 5 bases, the J end by 0 bases, with 13 bases between. The length of the CDR3 is 15 residues. As DNA, the CDR3 is TGTGCCAGCAGTAGACCAGGGGTTTCTAACTATGGCTACACCTTC. As protein: CASSRPGVSNYGYTF.